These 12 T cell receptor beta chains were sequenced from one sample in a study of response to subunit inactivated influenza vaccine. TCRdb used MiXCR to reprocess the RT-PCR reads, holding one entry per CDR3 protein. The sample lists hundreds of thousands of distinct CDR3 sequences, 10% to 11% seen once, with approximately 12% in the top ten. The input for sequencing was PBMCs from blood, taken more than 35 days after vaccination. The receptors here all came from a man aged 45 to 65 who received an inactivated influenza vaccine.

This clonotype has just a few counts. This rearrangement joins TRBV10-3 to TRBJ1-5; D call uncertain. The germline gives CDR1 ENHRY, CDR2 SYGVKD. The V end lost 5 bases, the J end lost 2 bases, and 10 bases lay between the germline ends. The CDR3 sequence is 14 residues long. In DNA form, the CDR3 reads TGTGCCATCAGTCCGGCGAGGGGCAATCAGCCCCAGCATTTT. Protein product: CAISPARGNQPQHF.

As DNA, the CDR3 is TGCGCCAGCAGCCCCGGACTAGCGGGGGGCCCAATCTCCACAGATACGCAGTATTTT. This encodes CASSPGLAGGPISTDTQYF. J is TRBJ2-3 and V is TRBV4-3, with 14 bases that match TRBD2. Looked up from germline, CDR1 is LGHNA and CDR2 is YSLEER. This CDR3 has 19 residues. V was clipped by 4 bases and J by 2 bases; unmatched bases: 11.

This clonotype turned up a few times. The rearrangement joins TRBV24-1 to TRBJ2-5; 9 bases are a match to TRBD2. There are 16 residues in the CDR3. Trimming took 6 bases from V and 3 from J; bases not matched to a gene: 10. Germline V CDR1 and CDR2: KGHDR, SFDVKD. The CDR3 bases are TGTGCCACCAGTAAGTTTCGGGCTAGCGGGGAAGAGACCCAGTACTTC. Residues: CATSKFRASGEETQYF.

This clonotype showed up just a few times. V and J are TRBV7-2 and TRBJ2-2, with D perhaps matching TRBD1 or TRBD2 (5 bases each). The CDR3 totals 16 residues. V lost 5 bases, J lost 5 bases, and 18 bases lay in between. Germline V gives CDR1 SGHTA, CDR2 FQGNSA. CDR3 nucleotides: TGTGCCAGCAGCCTGGGACCCCGAGGGGTTACCGGGGAGCTGTTTTTT. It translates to CASSLGPRGVTGELFF.

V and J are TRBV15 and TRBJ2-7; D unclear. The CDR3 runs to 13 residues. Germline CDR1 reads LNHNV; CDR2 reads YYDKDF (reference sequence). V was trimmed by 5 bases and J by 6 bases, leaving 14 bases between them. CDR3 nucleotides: TGTGCCACCAGCCAGACCTCTGCCCGCGAGCAGTACTTC. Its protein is CATSQTSAREQYF.

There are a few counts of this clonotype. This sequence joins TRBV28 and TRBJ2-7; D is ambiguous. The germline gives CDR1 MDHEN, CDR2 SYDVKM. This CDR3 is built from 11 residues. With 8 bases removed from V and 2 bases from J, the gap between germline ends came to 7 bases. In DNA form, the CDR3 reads TGTGCCAGCGGACCTCCCTACGAGCAGTACTTC. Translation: CASGPPYEQYF.

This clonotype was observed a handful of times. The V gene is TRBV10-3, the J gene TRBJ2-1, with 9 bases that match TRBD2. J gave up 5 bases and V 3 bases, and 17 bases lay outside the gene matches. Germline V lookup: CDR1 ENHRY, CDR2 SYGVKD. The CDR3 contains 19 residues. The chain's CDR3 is CAISDISGRKPTRDNEQFF. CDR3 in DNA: TGTGCCATCAGTGACATTAGCGGGAGAAAACCTACTAGGGACAATGAGCAGTTCTTC.

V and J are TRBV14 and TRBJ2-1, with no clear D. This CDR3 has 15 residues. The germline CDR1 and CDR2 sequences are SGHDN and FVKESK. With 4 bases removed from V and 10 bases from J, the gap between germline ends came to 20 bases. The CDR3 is CASSLVRASLVEQFF. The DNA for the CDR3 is TGTGCCAGCAGCCTGGTTAGGGCCTCTTTAGTGGAGCAGTTCTTC.

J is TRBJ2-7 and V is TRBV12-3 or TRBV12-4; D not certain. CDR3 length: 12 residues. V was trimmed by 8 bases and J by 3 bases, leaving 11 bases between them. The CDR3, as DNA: TGTGCCAGCCGGGCCTCTGTCTACGAGCAGTACTTC. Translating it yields CASRASVYEQYF.

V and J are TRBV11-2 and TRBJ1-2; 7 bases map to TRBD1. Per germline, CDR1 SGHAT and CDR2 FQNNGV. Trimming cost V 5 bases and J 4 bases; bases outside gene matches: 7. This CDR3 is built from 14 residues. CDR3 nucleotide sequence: TGTGCCAGCAGCCCCCGTAGGGGGCCCTATGGCTACACCTTC. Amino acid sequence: CASSPRRGPYGYTF.

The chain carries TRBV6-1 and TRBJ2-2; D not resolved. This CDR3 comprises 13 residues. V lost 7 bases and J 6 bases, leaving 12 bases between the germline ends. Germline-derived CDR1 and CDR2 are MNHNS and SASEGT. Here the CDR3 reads CASTSWSAGELFF. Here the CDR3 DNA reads TGTGCCAGCACCTCGTGGTCTGCCGGGGAGCTGTTTTTT.

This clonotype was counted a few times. The CDR3 DNA follows: TGTGCCATCAGCCGGGACAGGGGTTTCGAGCAGTACTTC. This codes for CAISRDRGFEQYF. The chain links TRBV10-3 to TRBJ2-7; 10 bases match TRBD1. The CDR3 consists of 13 residues. CDR1 is ENHRY, CDR2 SYGVKD, per germline. V gave up 6 bases and J gave up 6 bases; unmatched junction bases: 5.